This T cell receptor beta chain originates from a study of spatial heterogeneity in lung cancer. TCRdb analysed the 5' RACE reads with MiXCR anew, one entry per CDR3 protein. In the table there are approximately 11,000 distinct CDR3 sequences, approximately 7.9% of which are singletons. The V end was cut by 7 bases, the J end by 4 bases, with 8 bases between. CDR3 length: 11 residues. Germline V gene lookup returns CDR1 MNHEY and CDR2 SMNVEV (reference sequence). Study-level points and caveats: One measure, the expanded intratumoral alpha and beta TCR count, tracked tumor mutation counts.

The time point was: sample taken at primary tumor resection. This clonotype qualifies as medium-sized. Antigen: not known. The sequence derives from a female donor with early-stage non-small cell lung cancer. Source: lung tumor tissue, taken at surgery. The V call is TRBV27, the J call TRBJ2-7; maybe TRBD1 (5 bases). CDR3 DNA: TGTGCCAGCATGACAGAGTACGAGCAGTACTTC. Translated, it gives CASMTEYEQYF.